This T cell receptor beta chain emerged from a study of blood T cell repertoires in COVID-19. Study overall: The study drew acute and convalescent COVID-19 samples from the United States, Italy and Spain. T cells, B-cell-depleted T cells, or PBMCs supplied cDNA or gDNA.

V lost 3 bases and J 3 bases, leaving 16 bases between the germline ends. CDR1 is SGDLS and CDR2 is YYNGEE in the germline V gene. The CDR3 loop spans 16 amino acids. Original handling: Amplification with reference gene primers provided the estimates of nucleated cell counts. The method was immunoSEQ multiplex PCR; TCRdb's version includes in-frame clones alone and lacks a portion of them. V, J and clone size derive from that table, while D and trimming were established from the DNA sequence. The sample contains around 20,000 clones, roughly 80% of which appear only once. Sequenced: peripheral blood. The chain joins TRBV9 to TRBJ1-5, with D possibly TRBD1 on 6 matching bases. The receptor was derived from a man in his forties with acute or convalescent COVID-19. CDR3 region: CASSARISGANQPQHF. The CDR3, as DNA: TGTGCCAGCAGCGCCAGGATTTCAGGGGCCAATCAGCCCCAGCATTTT.